The 14 T cell receptor beta chains given below trace back to one sample, sequenced in a study of shared clonotypes between healthy human individuals. The repertoire was sequenced with immunoSEQ multiplex PCR; TCRdb's copy has only in-frame clones and lacks some. The sample yields roughly 2,500,000 clones, 93% seen once. The sequenced sample consisted of naive CD4+ T cells from PBMCs. Subset here: CD45RA+ positively selected. These receptors were collected from a man in his late teens or twenties in good health. Some clones in this sample may be carry-over from other donors' samples.

Concerning this clone itself: Other DNA sequences from this sample encode an identical CDR3 as well. The J gene is TRBJ2-5, the V gene TRBV2; no clear D. V lost 8 bases to trimming and J lost 5 bases, with 9 bases between them. CDR1 is SNHLY, CDR2 FYNNEI, per germline. The CDR3 runs to 11 residues. The CDR3 DNA reads TGTGCCAGCTCTATCGGGGAGACCCAGTACTTC. It is translated as CASSIGETQYF.

The chain recombines TRBV1 with TRBJ2-7; the tabulated D call, TRBD2, remains unverified against the DNA. TRBV1 counts as a pseudogene. The length of the CDR3 is 18 residues. CDR3 residues: CTSSQVSSGYPPSYEQYF. The CDR3 DNA reads as TGCACCAGCAGCCAAGTATCTAGCGGGTATCCGCCATCCTACGAGCAGTACTTC.

This chain links TRBV4-1 with TRBJ2-1; 7 bases fit TRBD2. J gave up 3 bases and V 3 bases, and 8 bases lay outside the gene matches. From germline, CDR1 is MGHRA and CDR2 YSYEKL. This CDR3 spans 16 amino acids. The CDR3 reads CASSQMAGASYNEQFF. For the CDR3, the DNA is TGCGCCAGCAGCCAGATGGCGGGAGCGAGCTACAATGAGCAGTTCTTC.

V gene TRBV5-6 combines with J gene TRBJ2-3; D gene uncertain. Germline CDR1 and CDR2: SGHDT and YYEEEE. V was trimmed by 4 bases and J by 4 bases, leaving 7 bases between them. The CDR3 sequence is 12 residues long. CDR3 region: CASSPGSDTQYF. The CDR3 bases are TGTGCCAGCAGCCCTGGTTCAGATACGCAGTATTTT.

The chain links TRBV4-1 to TRBJ1-5, with D possibly being TRBD1 (5 bases). Germline V gives CDR1 MGHRA, CDR2 YSYEKL. The CDR3 length is 16 residues. V lost 4 bases and J 3 bases, leaving 16 bases between the germline ends. The CDR3 DNA reads TGCGCCAGCAGCCCTGGGGGGTGGGGGTCCAATCAGCCCCAGCATTTT. This translates into CASSPGGWGSNQPQHF.

The J gene is TRBJ1-5, the V gene TRBV5-6; 7 nucleotides line up with TRBD1. This CDR3 is built from 16 residues. The germline V gene encodes CDR1 SGHDT and CDR2 YYEEEE. V shed 0 bases, J shed 4 bases, and the junction held 7 bases outside the gene matches. The CDR3 reads CASSLAGTVMNQPQHF. The CDR3 nucleotides read TGTGCCAGCAGCTTGGCCGGGACAGTAATGAATCAGCCCCAGCATTTT.

V usage is TRBV28 and J usage is TRBJ2-2, with unresolved D. Germline V gives CDR1 MDHEN, CDR2 SYDVKM. V lost 6 bases and J 0 bases, leaving 8 bases between the germline ends. This CDR3 comprises 14 residues. Here the CDR3 reads CASSRRANTGELFF. The DNA of the CDR3 is TGTGCCAGCAGCCGAAGAGCGAACACCGGGGAGCTGTTTTTT.

The V call is TRBV28, the J call TRBJ2-7; D is unresolved. CDR3 size: 12 residues. Germline values: CDR1 MDHEN, CDR2 SYDVKM. The germline V and J ends were trimmed by 5 bases and 3 bases, with 8 bases remaining between them. The chain's CDR3 is CASSPSGYEQYF. The DNA of the CDR3 is TGTGCCAGCAGTCCTAGTGGCTACGAGCAGTACTTC.

The rearrangement joins TRBV7-2 to TRBJ2-2; D gene ambiguous. Trimming left V 5 bases short and J 2 bases short, with 15 bases between. Germline CDR1 is SGHTA and CDR2 is FQGNSA. The CDR3 runs to 16 residues. The DNA for the CDR3 is TGTGCCAGCAGCCAAGAGAGCTACGTTAACACCGGGGAGCTGTTTTTT. Translated, it gives CASSQESYVNTGELFF. The full variable domain, rest sourced from reference TRBV7-2 and TRBJ2-2, is GAGVSQSPSNKVTEKGKDVELRCDPISGHTALYWYRQSLGQGLEFLIYFQGNSAPDKSGLPSDRFSAERTGGSVSTLTIQRTQQEDSAVYLCASSQESYVNTGELFFGEGSRLTVL.

In this sample, this clone turned up once. V gene TRBV28 combines with J gene TRBJ1-4, with unresolved D. The CDR3 is made up of 14 amino acids. The V gene's germline CDR1 is MDHEN and CDR2 SYDVKM. V was clipped by 5 bases and J by 7 bases, with 14 bases between them. The CDR3 sequence: CASSSGRVREKLFF. Here the CDR3 DNA reads TGTGCCAGCAGTAGCGGTAGAGTGCGTGAAAAACTGTTTTTT.

The chain is built from TRBV5-1 and TRBJ2-2; the D gene is possibly TRBD2 (5 bases). The CDR3 extends over 16 amino acids. The V end lost 4 bases, the J end lost 0 bases, and 13 bases lay between the germline ends. Germline values: CDR1 SGHRS, CDR2 YFSETQ. CDR3 residues: CASSPSPGTNTGELFF. The CDR3 DNA is TGCGCCAGCAGCCCATCACCGGGGACGAACACCGGGGAGCTGTTTTTT.

Of note for this clone: Different DNA sequences within this sample yield the same CDR3. This chain connects TRBV18 to TRBJ1-1; tentatively, D is TRBD1 (5 bases). V lost 3 bases to trimming and J lost 3 bases, with 8 bases between them. This CDR3 region has 13 residues. The germline V gene encodes CDR1 KGHSH and CDR2 LQKENI. This CDR3 is CASSPQGYTEAFF. The CDR3 nucleotides are TGTGCCAGCTCACCTCAGGGTTACACTGAAGCTTTCTTT.

Regarding this clone: The sample has other DNA sequences that encode this CDR3 too. The chain joins TRBV18 to TRBJ2-5; D ambiguous. CDR1 KGHSH and CDR2 LQKENI come from the germline V gene. V was pared by 6 bases and J by 1 base, with 9 bases between. There are 13 residues in the CDR3. CDR3 nucleotides: TGTGCCAGCTCGCCCTTAACCCAAGAGACCCAGTACTTC. The encoded protein is CASSPLTQETQYF.

The J gene is TRBJ2-5, the V gene TRBV11-3; D is perhaps TRBD1 (7 bases). This CDR3 spans 14 amino acids. Trimming left V 5 bases short and J 5 bases short, with 15 bases between. Germline CDR1 is SGHNT and CDR2 is YENEEA. This CDR3 reads CASSPRGVRETQYF. Here the CDR3 DNA reads TGTGCCAGCAGCCCCAGGGGGGTCAGGGAGACCCAGTACTTC.